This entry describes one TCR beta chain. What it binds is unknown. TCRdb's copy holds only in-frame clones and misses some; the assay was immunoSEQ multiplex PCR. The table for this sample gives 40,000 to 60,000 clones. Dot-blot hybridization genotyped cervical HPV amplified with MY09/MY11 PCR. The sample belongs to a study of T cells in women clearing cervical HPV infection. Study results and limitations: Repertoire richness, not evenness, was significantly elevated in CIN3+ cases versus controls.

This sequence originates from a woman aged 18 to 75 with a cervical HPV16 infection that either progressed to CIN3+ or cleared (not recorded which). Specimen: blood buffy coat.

CDR3 protein: CAWSATDTQYF. CDR3 DNA, as far as it was read: TGTGCCTGGAGTGCAACAGATACG. The gene calls are TRBV30 and TRBJ2-3; the D is unclear. The read finishes 3 residues shy of the CDR3 end, and the germline J gene is used to complete it. Germline V CDR1 and CDR2: GTSNPN, SVGIG (reference sequence). Trimming took off 1 base at V and 3 bases at J, with 2 bases between the two ends. The CDR3 runs to 11 residues.